This T cell receptor (beta chain) was identified in a study of T cell responses to AZD1222 COVID-19 vaccine. Sequencing was performed with immunoSEQ multiplex PCR; in TCRdb, only in-frame clones are kept and a portion is missing. Of under 150,000 clones detected, 93% appear once; the ten largest clones hold under 3.5%. From germline, CDR1 is MNHEY and CDR2 SVGAGI. Trimming pared 2 bases from V and 4 bases from J, leaving 11 bases between. The length of the CDR3 is 15 residues. The chain carries TRBV6-5 and TRBJ2-2, with D perhaps given as TRBD1 or TRBD2 (5 bases each). The source material was peripheral blood, sampled on day 0 of AZD1222 vaccination. This TCR came from an adult in good health. CDR3 sequence: CASSYRPGSTGELFF. The CDR3 DNA reads TGTGCCAGCAGTTACCGTCCAGGGAGCACCGGGGAGCTGTTTTTT.